Each of the 32 T cell receptor beta chains below was sequenced from the same sample in a study of blood T cell repertoires in COVID-19. TCRdb keeps only in-frame clones here, not all; method: immunoSEQ multiplex PCR. The sample carries 250,000 to 350,000 clones, 84% recorded once. Sequencing input: peripheral blood. The receptor source for this set is a human donor with COVID-19, enrolled during active disease. The donor label of this sample is uncertain.

CDR3 nucleotides: TGTGCCAGCAGCTTGCTACAGGGAGTGCAGTACTTC. Its translation: CASSLLQGVQYF. The chain recombines TRBV5-4 with TRBJ2-7; tentatively, D is TRBD1 (6 bases). V lost 1 base to trimming and J lost 9 bases, with 11 bases between them. From germline, CDR1 is SGHNT and CDR2 YYREEE (reference sequence). The CDR3 runs 12 residues.

This clone was detected once. CDR3 loop: CASSLASVGRTDTQYF. CDR3 in DNA: TGTGCCAGCAGCTTAGCGAGTGTTGGTCGCACAGATACGCAGTATTTT. The chain carries TRBV7-9 and TRBJ2-3, with D unclear. The CDR3 contains 16 residues. The germline gives CDR1 SEHNR, CDR2 FQNEAQ (reference sequence). Trimming took off 0 bases at V and 1 base at J, with 11 bases between the two ends. The full variable domain, with the rest looked up from reference TRBV7-9 and TRBJ2-3, is DTGVSQNPRHKITKRGQNVTFRCDPISEHNRLYWYRQTLGQGPEFLTYFQNEAQLEKSRLLSDRFSAERPKGSFSTLEIQRTEQGDSAMYLCASSLASVGRTDTQYFGPGTRLTVL.

The chain carries TRBV2 and TRBJ2-2; D perhaps matches TRBD1 (6 bases). Germline CDR1 SNHLY, CDR2 FYNNEI. The CDR3 is 15 residues long. The V and J ends lost 5 bases and 3 bases respectively, with 13 bases between them. As DNA, the CDR3 is TGTGCCAGCAGTTGGACAGATGGGGACACCGGGGAGCTGTTTTTT. Its protein is CASSWTDGDTGELFF.

CDR3 nucleotides: TGTGCCATCAGTGAACTAGCGGGATATGAGCAGTTCTTC. Translated, it gives CAISELAGYEQFF. V usage is TRBV10-3 and J usage is TRBJ2-1, with TRBD2 matching over 10 bases. Germline V gene sequence: CDR1 ENHRY, CDR2 SYGVKD. The CDR3 has 13 residues. V lost 3 bases and J lost 8; bases outside the gene matches: 1.

The chain has TRBV19 and TRBJ2-3, with D possibly matching TRBD2 (5 bases). Looked up from germline, CDR1 is LNHDA and CDR2 is SQIVND (reference sequence). CDR3 length: 17 residues. Deletions cut 9 bases from V and 5 bases from J, with 27 bases between. CDR3: CASPRVPAVLPGDTQYF. CDR3 DNA sequence: TGTGCCAGCCCGAGGGTCCCGGCGGTCTTGCCCGGAGATACGCAGTATTTT.

This rearrangement joins TRBV7-9 to TRBJ2-1; 9 positions match TRBD2. The V and J ends lost 1 base and 7 bases, in that order; junction bases with no gene match: 5. The germline V gene has CDR1 SEHNR and CDR2 FQNEAQ (reference sequence). This CDR3 contains 15 residues. This CDR3 reads CASSLVLAGENEQFF. The CDR3 nucleotides read TGTGCCAGCAGCTTAGTATTAGCGGGAGAAAATGAGCAGTTCTTC.

Details on this clone: Mismatch with germline at one junction end may stem from a read error. This chain joins TRBV7-7 and TRBJ2-5, with D perhaps matching TRBD1 (6 bases). The CDR3 is made up of 14 amino acids. Germline V gives CDR1 SSHAT, CDR2 FNYEAQ (reference sequence). CDR3 DNA sequence: TGTGCTAGCAGCCAGGGGTCCGGGCTGGAGACCCAGTACTTC. It codes for CASSQGSGLETQYF.

This chain connects TRBV6-1 to TRBJ2-7; D unclear. Deletions cut 8 bases from V and 7 bases from J, with 9 bases between. The CDR3 covers 10 residues. The germline CDR1 and CDR2 sequences are MNHNS and SASEGT. The CDR3 region has the DNA TGTGCCAGCGGAGTTGGTGAGCAGTACTTC. This gives the protein CASGVGEQYF.

This sequence joins TRBV28 and TRBJ2-3, with D possibly being TRBD2 (6 bases). The CDR3 covers 14 residues. Germline V gives CDR1 MDHEN, CDR2 SYDVKM. Trimming removed 2 bases at V and 9 bases at J, with 15 bases between. DNA for the CDR3: TGTGCCAGCAGTTTACCACCGGGGGACGAAACGCAGTATTTT. Amino acids: CASSLPPGDETQYF.

This chain joins TRBV2 and TRBJ2-7, with 8 nucleotides matching TRBD2. Germline trimming cut 11 bases from V and 7 bases from J; bases unmatched to any gene: 13. Germline CDR1 reads SNHLY; CDR2 reads FYNNEI. The CDR3 length is 13 residues. For the CDR3, the DNA is TGTGCCGGCCGGGCAGCGGGAGCTGGGGAGCAGTACTTC. Encoded protein: CAGRAAGAGEQYF.

Worth noting for this clone: In the same sample, other DNA sequences code for this CDR3. This sequence joins TRBV5-1 and TRBJ2-3, with no clear D. V dropped 0 bases and J dropped 0 bases, with 5 bases sitting between them. Germline CDR1 and CDR2: SGHRS and YFSETQ. The CDR3 loop spans 14 amino acids. Here the CDR3 reads CASSLGASTDTQYF. CDR3 bases: TGCGCCAGCAGCTTGGGGGCTAGCACAGATACGCAGTATTTT.

The rearrangement uses TRBV3-1 (or the pseudogene TRBV3-2) and TRBJ1-4; D might be TRBD1 (6 bases). V was trimmed by 0 bases and J by 8 bases, leaving 16 bases between them. This CDR3 contains 16 residues. From germline, CDR1 is LGHDT and CDR2 YNNKEL (reference sequence). The CDR3: CASSQDLGPGGEKLFF. In DNA, the CDR3 is TGTGCCAGCAGCCAAGATTTGGGGCCGGGGGGCGAAAAACTGTTTTTT.

With regard to this clone: Compared with germline, one end of the junction differs, possibly owing to a read error. The chain carries TRBV7-7 and TRBJ2-2; 11 bases align to TRBD2. This CDR3 is built from 16 residues. Germline-derived CDR1 and CDR2 are SSHAT and FNYEAQ (reference sequence). Here the CDR3 reads CASSPGTSGSTGELFF. Here the CDR3 DNA reads TGTGCTAGCAGCCCCGGGACTAGCGGATCCACCGGGGAGCTGTTTTTT. Supplemented by reference TRBV7-7 and TRBJ2-2, the full variable domain reads GAGVSQSPRYKVTKRGQDVTLRCDPISSHATLYWYQQALGQGPEFLTYFNYEAQPDKSGLPSDRFSAERPEGSISTLTIQRTEQRDSAMYRCASSPGTSGSTGELFFGEGSRLTVL.

The rearrangement uses TRBV30 and TRBJ2-7; D is unresolved. The germline V gene has CDR1 GTSNPN and CDR2 SVGIG (reference sequence). Deletions cut 1 base from V and 5 bases from J, with 27 bases between. CDR3 length: 18 residues. CDR3 sequence: CAWSESYGQIRPVHEQYF. CDR3 coding DNA: TGTGCCTGGAGTGAGTCTTATGGGCAAATTCGGCCGGTCCACGAGCAGTACTTC.

This rearrangement joins TRBV25-1 to TRBJ2-1, with D possibly TRBD2 on 6 matching bases. V shed 2 bases and J shed 5 bases, with 22 bases lying between them. There are 18 residues in the CDR3. The germline V gene encodes CDR1 MGHDK and CDR2 SYGVNS. The CDR3 nucleotides are TGTGCCAGCAGTGAAAGCTCACGGTGGAGGGCGGACAACAATGAGCAGTTCTTC. Translated, it gives CASSESSRWRADNNEQFF.

This sequence joins TRBV3-1 (or the pseudogene TRBV3-2) and TRBJ1-2; TRBD1 might be the D (6 bases). Germline CDR1 reads LGHDT; CDR2 reads YNNKEL (reference sequence). The CDR3 loop spans 14 amino acids. V lost 0 bases and J lost 6, with 11 bases in between. The CDR3 coding sequence is TGTGCCAGCAGCCAAGACCCTCAGGGGAATGGCTACACCTTC. Protein product: CASSQDPQGNGYTF.

The chain combines TRBV2 with TRBJ2-3, with D tentatively TRBD1 (6 bases). Between the trimmed V and J ends, which lost 7 bases and 3 bases, there was a span of 14 bases. CDR3 size: 14 residues. In germline, CDR1 is SNHLY, CDR2 FYNNEI. Here the CDR3 reads CASTVDSVTDTQYF. The CDR3 coding sequence is TGTGCCAGCACGGTGGACAGTGTTACAGATACGCAGTATTTT.

V and J are TRBV5-6 and TRBJ2-1, with TRBD2 identical over 9 bases. This CDR3 region has 15 residues. The germline V gene encodes CDR1 SGHDT and CDR2 YYEEEE. Germline trimming cut 4 bases from V and 2 bases from J; bases unmatched to any gene: 4. The CDR3 DNA follows: TGTGCCAGCAGCCACACTAGCGGGCCCTACAATGAGCAGTTCTTC. Translating it yields CASSHTSGPYNEQFF.

The chain uses TRBV12-3 or TRBV12-4 and TRBJ1-5; D not resolved. Trimming took 6 bases from V and 3 from J, leaving 6 bases between them. This CDR3 has 12 residues. The CDR3: CASRRVNQPQHF. The CDR3 DNA reads TGTGCCAGCAGGAGGGTCAATCAGCCCCAGCATTTT.

The CDR3 reads CASSSLGGEQFF. CDR3 bases: TGCGCCAGCAGCTCATTAGGGGGTGAGCAGTTCTTC. The chain is built from TRBV5-1 and TRBJ2-1; a weak D match, TRBD1 (6 bases). This CDR3 spans 12 amino acids. V dropped 3 bases and J dropped 9 bases, with 10 bases sitting between them. Germline lookup yields CDR1 SGHRS and CDR2 YFSETQ. Based on the CDR3 plus reference TRBV5-1 and TRBJ2-1, the full variable domain is KAGVTQTPRYLIKTRGQQVTLSCSPISGHRSVSWYQQTPGQGLQFLFEYFSETQRNKGNFPGRFSGRQFSNSRSEMNVSTLELGDSALYLCASSSLGGEQFFGPGTRLTVL.

The rearrangement uses TRBV5-1 and TRBJ2-7; 8 nucleotides align to TRBD2. CDR3 length equals 15 residues. CDR1 is SGHRS, CDR2 YFSETQ, per germline. The V segment lost 1 base and the J segment 2 bases; nucleotides outside the gene matches: 5. The CDR3 sequence: CASSLFGTSPYEQYF. The CDR3 nucleotides are TGCGCCAGCAGCTTGTTCGGGACTAGTCCCTACGAGCAGTACTTC. Looking up the rest from reference TRBV5-1 and TRBJ2-7 gives the full variable domain: KAGVTQTPRYLIKTRGQQVTLSCSPISGHRSVSWYQQTPGQGLQFLFEYFSETQRNKGNFPGRFSGRQFSNSRSEMNVSTLELGDSALYLCASSLFGTSPYEQYFGPGTRLTVT.

The chain combines TRBV21-1 with TRBJ1-1; the table's D gene call, TRBD1, was not cross checked with the DNA. TRBV21-1 is marked as a pseudogene. The CDR3 runs 17 residues. DNA of the CDR3: TGTGCCAGCAGCATCAACCTGTGGGGCGCAAAGGGAAATGAAGCTTTCTTT. Amino acids: CASSINLWGAKGNEAFF.

The table lists this clone with a count of one. The gene calls are TRBV20-1 and TRBJ2-3; D gene ambiguous. Germline V gene data show CDR1 as DFQATT and CDR2 as SNEGSKA (reference sequence). CDR3 length equals 16 residues. Trimming shortened V by 3 bases and J by 2 bases, and 18 bases separated the two germline ends. The CDR3 DNA reads as TGCAGTGCTAGTAGTAACGGTGGAAGCGACACAGATACGCAGTATTTT. It translates to CSASSNGGSDTDTQYF.

The rearrangement links TRBV5-1 to TRBJ2-3, with D uncertain. The CDR3 has 16 residues. Germline CDR1 is SGHRS and CDR2 is YFSETQ. Trimming cost V 4 bases and J 4 bases, with 19 bases left between them. The CDR3 nucleotides read TGCGCCAGCAGCCCGACCGGAACTTGGAGCGCAGATACGCAGTATTTT. This translates into CASSPTGTWSADTQYF.

The rearrangement links TRBV19 to TRBJ2-1; 13 bases are a match to TRBD2. CDR3 length equals 17 residues. Germline CDR1 is LNHDA and CDR2 is SQIVND (reference sequence). J was trimmed by 7 bases and V by 3 bases; bases with no gene match: 9. The CDR3 DNA is TGTGCCAGTAGTATTCAAGGACTAGCGGGAGTGCGGAATGAGCAGTTCTTC. The encoded protein is CASSIQGLAGVRNEQFF.

The chain uses TRBV5-1 and TRBJ1-2, with unresolved D. The CDR3 runs 15 residues. CDR1 is SGHRS, CDR2 YFSETQ, per germline. V was trimmed by 4 bases and J by 4 bases, leaving 17 bases between them. CDR3 residues: CASSPPGREGYGYTF. The CDR3 nucleotides read TGCGCCAGCAGCCCACCGGGAAGGGAGGGCTATGGCTACACCTTC.

CDR3 nucleotides: TGCAGCGTTGGGTCAGAGCTAGCGGGAGACACCGGGGAGCTGTTTTTT. Translated, it gives CSVGSELAGDTGELFF. This sequence joins TRBV29-1 and TRBJ2-2; 10 nucleotides align to TRBD2. Looked up from germline, CDR1 is SQVTM and CDR2 is ANQGSEA. This CDR3 contains 16 residues. V gave up 4 bases and J gave up 3 bases; unmatched junction bases: 8.

This clone was recorded a few times. V usage is TRBV29-1 and J usage is TRBJ2-3; perhaps TRBD1 as D (5 bases). Trimming removed 8 bases from V and 4 bases from J, with 25 bases in between. The CDR3 has 16 amino acids. The germline V gene has CDR1 SQVTM and CDR2 ANQGSEA. The CDR3: CSRTPPYRNPSDTQYF. As DNA, the CDR3 is TGCAGCCGGACCCCCCCCTACAGGAATCCGTCAGATACGCAGTATTTT.

The rearrangement uses TRBV7-3 and TRBJ2-1, with 14 nucleotides matching TRBD2. Unmatched junction bases numbered 5, after V lost 4 bases and J lost 9 bases. This CDR3 has 15 residues. Germline V gene lookup returns CDR1 SGHTA and CDR2 FQGTGA. The chain's CDR3 is CASSSAGTSGSEQFF. The CDR3 DNA reads TGTGCCAGCAGCTCCGCCGGGACTAGCGGGAGTGAGCAGTTCTTC. The complete variable domain, with remaining parts taken from reference TRBV7-3 and TRBJ2-1, reads GAGVSQTPSNKVTEKGKYVELRCDPISGHTALYWYRQSLGQGPEFLIYFQGTGAADDSGLPNDRFFAVRPEGSVSTLKIQRTERGDSAVYLCASSSAGTSGSEQFFGPGTRLTVL.

CDR3 loop: CAWSPSRGEQFF. For the CDR3, the DNA is TGTGCCTGGAGCCCATCGCGAGGGGAGCAGTTCTTC. The genes are TRBV30 and TRBJ2-1; tentative D call: TRBD2 (5 bases). The CDR3 has 12 amino acids. The ends were cut back, 3 bases at V and 10 bases at J, with 13 bases in the middle. Per germline, CDR1 GTSNPN and CDR2 SVGIG (reference sequence).

V gene TRBV19 combines with J gene TRBJ2-5; TRBD1 aligns across 8 bases. The CDR3 totals 13 residues. J gave up 5 bases and V 8 bases, and 7 bases lay outside the gene matches. The germline V gene encodes CDR1 LNHDA and CDR2 SQIVND (reference sequence). CDR3 in amino acids: CASGGTGGETQYF. DNA of the CDR3: TGTGCCAGTGGCGGGACAGGCGGGGAGACCCAGTACTTC.

The rearrangement links TRBV30 to TRBJ2-7; 9 bases map to TRBD2. The V segment lost 2 bases and the J segment 9 bases; nucleotides outside the gene matches: 8. This CDR3 has 13 residues. From germline, CDR1 is GTSNPN and CDR2 SVGIG (reference sequence). CDR3 DNA sequence: TGTGCCTGGAGTCCGGCGGGAGGGTTTGTGCAGTACTTC. Encoded protein: CAWSPAGGFVQYF.